This T cell receptor (beta chain) was recovered during a study of beta chain features in type 1 diabetes. Study-level findings and limits: Patients with type 1 diabetes carried fewer insertions and had more deletions at their VDJ junctions. The similarity of naive, central memory and Treg TCRB repertoires appeared greater among patients than among healthy donors.

Researchers reported sorting CD4+ naive, central memory, regulatory and stem cell-like memory cells via CD45RO/CCR7/CD25/CD127/CD95/CD27. J was trimmed by 6 bases and V by 7 bases; bases with no gene match: 15. Germline V gene lookup returns CDR1 SGHDT and CDR2 YYEEEE. The length of the CDR3 is 15 residues. A word on this clone: Its cognate antigen is unknown.

What was sequenced were expressed TCRB transcripts, since all of the isolated RNA had been reverse transcribed. Repertoires were generated with immunoSEQ multiplex PCR, while TCRdb's copy carries only in-frame clones and drops some. The sample includes a few hundred thousand clones, roughly 11% of them seen just once. This chain joins TRBV5-6 and TRBJ1-2, with 7 bases fitting TRBD1. The sequencing sample was made of naive CD4+ T cells from blood. This TCR was sampled from a woman aged 25 to 45 in good health. The CDR3 sequence: CASAPGMTGLDGYTF. CDR3 bases: TGTGCCAGCGCCCCCGGGATGACAGGGCTTGATGGCTACACCTTC.